This T cell receptor (beta chain) derives from a study of blood T cell repertoires in COVID-19. On the study more broadly: Collection of acute and convalescent COVID-19 samples took place in the United States, Italy and Spain. PBMCs, B-cell-depleted T cells, or T cells provided the cDNA or gDNA that made up the material.

In the source study's methods: From reference gene primer amplification, estimates of nucleated cell counts were derived. The assay was immunoSEQ multiplex PCR, and TCRdb's table has in-frame clones only and misses some. D and trimming come from the DNA, and the V and J calls and clone size come from that table. The sample lists about 130,000 clones; roughly nine tenths were seen once. Seattle's enrolled individuals joined amid active infection and were then monitored longitudinally. Source material: peripheral blood. The sequence was obtained from a man in his fifties or sixties with COVID-19, enrolled during active disease.

The CDR3 nucleotides are TGTGCCAGTAGTATCCGCAATGAGCAGTTCTTC. This gives the protein CASSIRNEQFF. The chain couples TRBV19 to TRBJ2-1; the D is unclear. Between the trimmed V and J ends, which lost 3 bases and 6 bases, there was a span of 3 bases. CDR1 is LNHDA and CDR2 is SQIVND in the germline V gene (reference sequence). This CDR3 region has 11 residues.